This TCR beta chain derives from a study of cytomegalovirus exposure and HLA in healthy donors. The PCR employed 60 Vbeta primers together with 13 Jbeta primers. Measured with immunoSEQ multiplex PCR; TCRdb has only the in-frame clones, and not every one. The sample carries about 150,000 clones, about 76% recorded once. Overall study findings and caveats: Researchers reported in a later analysis that a missense DCLRE1C variant was tied to TCR beta V- and J-gene trimming. Among TCR beta chains, those listed as cytomegalovirus-associated numbered over 150.

Points on this clone: No antigen is known for it.

CDR3 length: 17 amino acids. The TCR was taken from a male donor in good health and CMV-seronegative. Sequencing was carried out using PBMCs. J is TRBJ1-5 and V is TRBV21-1. TRBV21-1 is a listed pseudogene. CDR3 sequence reads: CASSKDNGGAANQPQHF. In DNA, the CDR3 is TGTGCCAGCAGCAAAGACAACGGGGGGGCAGCAAATCAGCCCCAGCATTTT.